These 27 T cell receptor beta chains share one sample of origin, sequenced in a study of T-cell reconstitution after alpha-beta-depleted transplantation in children. The TCRbeta library was prepared with unique molecular identifiers. In TCRdb, the PCR reads were re-called with MiXCR into one record per CDR3 protein. Of about 600,000 distinct CDR3 sequences in the sample, about 10% were seen once. This specimen consisted of PBMCs from the stem cell graft donor, obtained from the stem cell graft. The origin of the receptors is a human donor who donated a stem cell graft to a child with acute myeloid leukemia.

The V call is TRBV15, the J call TRBJ2-6; no firm D call. CDR3 length equals 15 residues. The germline gives CDR1 LNHNV, CDR2 YYDKDF (reference sequence). V lost 5 bases, J lost 5 bases, and 13 bases lay in between. The CDR3 sequence: CATSHGQAWANVLTF. In DNA, the CDR3 is TGTGCCACCAGCCATGGGCAGGCCTGGGCCAACGTCCTGACTTTC. Full variable domain (rest looked up from reference TRBV15 and TRBJ2-6): DAMVIQNPRYQVTQFGKPVTLSCSQTLNHNVMYWYQQKSSQAPKLLFHYYDKDFNNEADTPDNFQSRRPNTSFCFLDIRSPGLGDTAMYLCATSHGQAWANVLTFGAGSRLTVL.

This clonotype was counted between two and nine times. The chain couples TRBV14 to TRBJ2-5; 13 positions agree with TRBD2. Per the germline V gene, CDR1 is SGHDN and CDR2 is FVKESK. The length of the CDR3 is 22 residues. V lost 0 bases and J lost 7; bases outside the gene matches: 23. The CDR3 region is CASSQDGSHGKTSTSGRRTQYF. CDR3 DNA sequence: TGTGCCAGCAGCCAAGATGGTTCACACGGAAAAACTTCGACTAGCGGGAGGCGGACCCAGTACTTC.

This clonotype was seen only a few times. The J gene is TRBJ1-5, the V gene TRBV19; 7 positions agree with TRBD1. Per germline, CDR1 LNHDA and CDR2 SQIVND (reference sequence). V was pared by 3 bases and J by 6 bases, with 5 bases of the junction left unmatched. This CDR3 region has 14 residues. The CDR3: CASSIRGGGQPQHF. The CDR3 nucleotides are TGTGCCAGTAGTATCCGAGGGGGCGGTCAGCCCCAGCATTTT.

V gene TRBV11-2 combines with J gene TRBJ1-5; 10 nucleotides agree with TRBD1. The ends lost 6 bases at V and 2 bases at J; junction bases unmatched: 13. This CDR3 comprises 18 residues. Per germline, CDR1 SGHAT and CDR2 FQNNGV. CDR3 sequence: CASRLSTGGNRGNQPQHF. CDR3 in DNA: TGTGCCAGCAGGCTATCGACAGGGGGCAACAGGGGCAATCAGCCCCAGCATTTT.

Points on this clonotype: A much larger clone sits a single nucleotide away, making a read error possible. The chain joins TRBV20-1 to TRBJ2-5; 10 bases match TRBD2. The V gene's germline CDR1 is DFQATT and CDR2 SNEGSKA (reference sequence). This CDR3 region has 11 residues. The V gene end was trimmed by 8 bases and the J gene end by 7 bases; junction bases not matched to a gene: 4. The CDR3 spells CSSGRGGTQYF. CDR3 DNA sequence: TGCAGTAGCGGGAGGGGTGGGACCCAGTACTTC.

This chain uses TRBV7-2 with TRBJ1-5; the match to TRBD1 covers 9 bases. J gave up 7 bases and V 1 base, and 5 bases lay outside the gene matches. The germline V gene has CDR1 SGHTA and CDR2 FQGNSA. The CDR3 runs 15 residues. CDR3 region: CASSLVGQGKQPQHF. The CDR3 DNA is TGTGCCAGCAGCTTAGTCGGACAGGGGAAACAGCCCCAGCATTTT.

This clonotype was seen more than once but under ten times. The genes are TRBV5-1 and TRBJ2-6; 8 bases map to TRBD1. CDR1 and CDR2 from the germline V gene are SGHRS and YFSETQ. Trimming cost V 5 bases and J 0 bases; bases outside gene matches: 7. The CDR3 has 17 residues. The CDR3 region is CASSIGQGSSGANVLTF. For the CDR3, the DNA is TGCGCCAGCAGTATAGGACAGGGAAGCTCTGGGGCCAACGTCCTGACTTTC.

V gene TRBV20-1 combines with J gene TRBJ2-1; TRBD2 might be the D (5 bases). V was trimmed by 1 base and J by 7 bases, leaving 17 bases between them. The CDR3 runs to 15 residues. Germline V gene sequence: CDR1 DFQATT, CDR2 SNEGSKA (reference sequence). The CDR3 nucleotides read TGCAGTGCTAGAGCGGAGTCGGGGAGAGGGAATGAGCAGTTCTTC. This encodes CSARAESGRGNEQFF.

V is TRBV12-3 or TRBV12-4 and J is TRBJ1-1; D remains ambiguous. Trimming pared 1 base from V and 6 bases from J, leaving 12 bases between. The CDR3 covers 14 residues. CDR3 sequence (DNA): TGTGCCAGCAGTTTAGAATCCCTGCGAGCTGAAGCTTTCTTT. Amino acid sequence: CASSLESLRAEAFF.

The rearrangement links TRBV6-2 or TRBV6-3 to TRBJ1-1; the D is unclear. The CDR3 runs to 13 residues. The germline V and J ends were trimmed by 6 bases and 4 bases, with 12 bases remaining between them. Germline V lookup: CDR1 MNHEY, CDR2 SVGEGT. CDR3 protein: CASSLQYITEAFF. DNA of the CDR3: TGTGCCAGCAGCCTCCAATACATCACTGAAGCTTTCTTT.

The V call is TRBV29-1, the J call TRBJ2-4, with D unresolved. V gave up 3 bases and J gave up 15 bases, with 15 bases separating them. Germline V gives CDR1 SQVTM, CDR2 ANQGSEA. The CDR3 runs to 11 residues. CDR3 residues: CSVDIGRVLYF. As DNA, the CDR3 is TGCAGCGTTGACATAGGAAGGGTTCTGTACTTC.

CDR3 DNA: TGTGCCAGCAGCCGGGGACAGAATAGCAATCAGCCCCAGCATTTT. Amino acids: CASSRGQNSNQPQHF. J is TRBJ1-5 and V is TRBV12-3 or TRBV12-4, with 7 positions matching TRBD1. The CDR3 sequence is 15 residues long. V dropped 6 bases and J dropped 0; count of bases not matched to a gene: 5.

CDR3 region: CASTGGSTSEELFF. The CDR3 DNA follows: TGCGCCAGCACGGGCGGCAGTACGTCCGAAGAACTGTTTTTT. This chain connects TRBV4-1 to TRBJ1-4; D call uncertain. Trimming took off 7 bases at V and 12 bases at J, with 21 bases between the two ends. Germline loops: CDR1 MGHRA, CDR2 YSYEKL. CDR3 length: 14 amino acids.

This clonotype came up many times. The chain has TRBV10-3 and TRBJ2-5; possible D gene TRBD1, 7 bases. Germline assignment: CDR1 ENHRY and CDR2 SYGVKD. V was clipped by 4 bases and J by 5 bases, with 8 bases between them. The CDR3 contains 12 residues. This CDR3 is CAISAGGETQYF. The CDR3, as DNA: TGTGCCATCAGTGCAGGGGGGGAGACCCAGTACTTC.

This clonotype occurred once. The chain joins TRBV28 to TRBJ1-5, with D hard to call. CDR3 size: 15 residues. Trimming cost V 1 base and J 0 bases, with 7 bases left between them. Germline V lookup: CDR1 MDHEN, CDR2 SYDVKM. The CDR3 loop reads CASSLLVDSNQPQHF. The CDR3 region has the DNA TGTGCCAGCAGTTTATTGGTTGATAGCAATCAGCCCCAGCATTTT.

This clonotype was observed many times. J is TRBJ2-7 and V is TRBV7-2; 10 nucleotides align to TRBD2. The CDR3 has 16 amino acids. The V gene's germline CDR1 is SGHTA and CDR2 FQGNSA. Trimming at V came to 1 base and at J to 6 bases, leaving 9 bases not matched to a gene. The CDR3 coding sequence is TGTGCCAGCAGCTTAGGCGGGCTAGCGGGAGCTCGCGAGCAGTACTTC. This gives the protein CASSLGGLAGAREQYF.

This clonotype occurred once. V is TRBV20-1 and J is TRBJ2-3; possibly TRBD2 for D (6 bases). V was trimmed by 5 bases and J by 4 bases, leaving 10 bases between them. CDR3 length: 12 amino acids. Germline V gives CDR1 DFQATT, CDR2 SNEGSKA (reference sequence). The CDR3 loop reads CSASGVPDTQYF. CDR3 nucleotides: TGCAGTGCTTCGGGAGTTCCAGATACGCAGTATTTT.

This sequence joins TRBV20-1 and TRBJ2-3; 10 bases agree with TRBD2. Germline CDR1 is DFQATT and CDR2 is SNEGSKA (reference sequence). V shed 5 bases and J 4 bases; nucleotides not matched to a gene: 9. This CDR3 region has 15 residues. This chain's CDR3 is CSAFVIAGGADTQYF. The CDR3 region has the DNA TGCAGTGCTTTCGTAATAGCGGGGGGCGCAGATACGCAGTATTTT.

The V gene is TRBV5-1, the J gene TRBJ2-6, with D tentatively TRBD2 (6 bases). This CDR3 spans 16 amino acids. V was clipped by 1 base and J by 1 base, with 9 bases between them. Germline assignment: CDR1 SGHRS and CDR2 YFSETQ. CDR3 loop: CASSLSGSSGANVLTF. In nucleotides, the CDR3 is TGCGCCAGCAGCTTGAGCGGGTCTTCTGGGGCCAACGTCCTGACTTTC. Full variable domain (remainder filled in from reference TRBV5-1 and TRBJ2-6): KAGVTQTPRYLIKTRGQQVTLSCSPISGHRSVSWYQQTPGQGLQFLFEYFSETQRNKGNFPGRFSGRQFSNSRSEMNVSTLELGDSALYLCASSLSGSSGANVLTFGAGSRLTVL.

This clonotype has more than one count but fewer than ten. V is TRBV27 and J is TRBJ1-6, with TRBD1 identical over 9 bases. V gave up 5 bases and J gave up 9 bases; unmatched junction bases: 8. Germline assignment: CDR1 MNHEY and CDR2 SMNVEV (reference sequence). The CDR3 extends over 15 amino acids. The CDR3 DNA reads TGTGCCAGCAGTCCGGGGGACAGGGAAGGTTCACCCCTCCACTTT. It codes for CASSPGDREGSPLHF.

CDR3 nucleotides: TGCAGTGCTAGTAGGGGACAGGGGGCCTACGAGCAGTACTTC. As protein: CSASRGQGAYEQYF. This rearrangement joins TRBV20-1 to TRBJ2-7; 11 bases are a match to TRBD1. The CDR3 sequence is 14 residues long. The V segment lost 3 bases and the J segment 2 bases; nucleotides outside the gene matches: 3. CDR1 and CDR2 (germline): DFQATT, SNEGSKA (reference sequence).

V usage is TRBV2 and J usage is TRBJ1-1; the D is unclear. The CDR3 consists of 15 residues. With 5 bases removed from V and 5 bases from J, the gap between germline ends came to 18 bases. CDR1 and CDR2 (germline): SNHLY, FYNNEI. The CDR3 coding sequence is TGTGCCAGCAGTTCGTGGGGAGGGTCGGAGACTGAAGCTTTCTTT. This sequence encodes CASSSWGGSETEAFF. Using reference TRBV2 and TRBJ1-1 for the parts outside the CDR3, the full variable domain is EPEVTQTPSHQVTQMGQEVILRCVPISNHLYFYWYRQILGQKVEFLVSFYNNEISEKSEIFDDQFSVERPDGSNFTLKIRSTKLEDSAMYFCASSSWGGSETEAFFGQGTRLTVV.

This clonotype was detected a few times. The J gene is TRBJ2-5, the V gene TRBV24-1, with TRBD2 as a possible D gene (6 bases). Germline V gene data show CDR1 as KGHDR and CDR2 as SFDVKD. The CDR3 runs 14 residues. V gave up 4 bases and J gave up 0 bases, with 8 bases separating them. CDR3 amino acids: CATSDRDYQETQYF. The CDR3 DNA follows: TGTGCCACCAGTGACCGGGACTACCAAGAGACCCAGTACTTC.

The V gene is TRBV11-2, the J gene TRBJ2-5; 10 bases agree with TRBD2. Germline CDR1 is SGHAT and CDR2 is FQNNGV. This CDR3 spans 17 amino acids. V trimming: 4 bases; J trimming: 1 base; junction bases outside the gene matches: 9. CDR3 DNA sequence: TGTGCCAGCAGCTCCAACCCAGGGACTAGCGCCCAAGAGACCCAGTACTTC. This codes for CASSSNPGTSAQETQYF.

The chain has TRBV20-1 and TRBJ1-5; perhaps TRBD1 as D (5 bases). The CDR3 sequence is 14 residues long. Germline values: CDR1 DFQATT, CDR2 SNEGSKA (reference sequence). Deletions cut 1 base from V and 1 base from J, with 8 bases between. The CDR3 protein is CSARGGESNQPQHF. The CDR3 bases are TGCAGTGCTAGAGGAGGGGAAAGCAATCAGCCCCAGCATTTT.

This clonotype was seen at least ten times. The genes are TRBV7-9 and TRBJ2-7; D could derive from TRBD1 or TRBD2 (5 bases each). The CDR3 extends over 14 amino acids. Per germline, CDR1 SEHNR and CDR2 FQNEAQ (reference sequence). The V end was cut by 5 bases, the J end by 0 bases, with 11 bases between. The CDR3 is CASSPGPGSYEQYF. The CDR3 bases are TGTGCCAGCAGCCCGGGGCCGGGCTCCTACGAGCAGTACTTC.

A few counts support this clonotype. The CDR3 DNA reads as TGTGCCAGCAGCTTAGGAGTTAAGTACGAGCAGTACTTC. Residues: CASSLGVKYEQYF. J is TRBJ2-7 and V is TRBV7-2; D is uncertain. The CDR3 extends over 13 amino acids. V was trimmed by 1 base and J by 4 bases, leaving 8 bases between them. CDR1 and CDR2 (germline): SGHTA, FQGNSA. Full variable domain (missing parts from reference TRBV7-2 and TRBJ2-7): GAGVSQSPSNKVTEKGKDVELRCDPISGHTALYWYRQSLGQGLEFLIYFQGNSAPDKSGLPSDRFSAERTGGSVSTLTIQRTQQEDSAVYLCASSLGVKYEQYFGPGTRLTVT.